This T cell receptor (beta chain) emerged from a study of technical replicates of blood from a handful of donors. Here immunoSEQ multiplex PCR was the method, and the copy in TCRdb shows in-frame clones only, minus some. This sample has tens of thousands of clones, with 95% found just once. This CDR3 has 13 residues. Germline lookup yields CDR1 WNHNN and CDR2 SYGVQD (reference sequence). V gave up 6 bases and J gave up 3 bases, with 12 bases separating them. The source is a human donor in good health. The V and J genes are TRBV10-1 and TRBJ2-7; D call uncertain. The sequenced sample was T cells isolated from PBMCs. In DNA, the CDR3 is TGCGCCAGCAGCTTATCTAATTACTACGAGCAGTACTTC. Amino acids: CASSLSNYYEQYF.